Shown below are 27 T cell receptor beta chains from a single sample sequenced in a study of blood T cell repertoires in COVID-19. The table came from immunoSEQ multiplex PCR; TCRdb's copy has only in-frame clones and leaves some out. The table has about 260,000 clones, roughly nine tenths seen once. Source material: peripheral blood. The receptors come from a man aged 55 to 70 who had recovered from COVID-19.

The chain employs TRBV5-4 and TRBJ1-3; D is unclear. Germline loops: CDR1 SGHNT, CDR2 YYREEE (reference sequence). This CDR3 region has 13 residues. V gave up 4 bases and J gave up 2 bases, with 7 bases separating them. This chain's CDR3 is CASSHTAGNTIYF. The CDR3 DNA follows: TGTGCCAGCAGCCACACAGCTGGAAACACCATATATTTT.

V is TRBV7-8 and J is TRBJ1-5; D remains unclear. Germline V CDR1 and CDR2: SGHVS, FQNEAQ. The CDR3 is made up of 15 amino acids. V was shortened by 1 base and J by 1 base, with 8 bases between the two germline ends. The CDR3 sequence is CASSLGELSNQPQHF. CDR3 in DNA: TGTGCCAGCAGCTTAGGGGAGTTGAGCAATCAGCCCCAGCATTTT.

The rearrangement links TRBV11-2 to TRBJ2-7; D gene unclear. Looked up from germline, CDR1 is SGHAT and CDR2 is FQNNGV. The CDR3 extends over 11 amino acids. V shed 1 base and J shed 6 bases, with 4 bases lying between them. The CDR3 region has the DNA TGTGCCAGCAGCTTAGGGCTCGAGCAGTACTTC. It yields the protein CASSLGLEQYF.

This chain links TRBV6-5 with TRBJ2-7; D unclear. Trimming removed 6 bases from V and 5 bases from J, with 8 bases in between. Germline values: CDR1 MNHEY, CDR2 SVGAGI. This CDR3 is built from 11 residues. The CDR3 nucleotides are TGTGCCAGCAGCCACGCGGACGAGCAGTACTTC. Amino acid sequence: CASSHADEQYF.

The chain is built from TRBV18 and TRBJ2-7; 9 bases are shared with TRBD1. The length of the CDR3 is 15 residues. V lost 4 bases, J lost 0 bases, and 4 bases stayed unmatched. Germline loops: CDR1 KGHSH, CDR2 LQKENI. CDR3 residues: CASSQGQGSSYEQYF. DNA for the CDR3: TGTGCCAGCTCACAAGGACAGGGGAGCTCCTACGAGCAGTACTTC.

This clone was seen a single time. This chain links TRBV7-2 with TRBJ1-5, with TRBD1 matching over 8 bases. Germline V CDR1 and CDR2: SGHTA, FQGNSA. This CDR3 has 14 amino acids. The V and J ends lost 4 bases and 6 bases, in that order; junction bases with no gene match: 5. CDR3 amino acids: CASSSRQGLQPQHF. CDR3 sequence (DNA): TGTGCCAGCAGCTCCCGACAGGGGCTTCAGCCCCAGCATTTT. Full variable domain (remainder filled in from reference TRBV7-2 and TRBJ1-5): GAGVSQSPSNKVTEKGKDVELRCDPISGHTALYWYRQSLGQGLEFLIYFQGNSAPDKSGLPSDRFSAERTGGSVSTLTIQRTQQEDSAVYLCASSSRQGLQPQHFGDGTRLSIL.

The chain links TRBV10-2 to TRBJ2-3, with 13 positions matching TRBD2. V lost 2 bases, J lost 0 bases, and 2 bases stayed unmatched. Germline V gene sequence: CDR1 WSHSY, CDR2 SAAADI. The CDR3 extends over 17 amino acids. The CDR3 spells CASSETSGGASTDTQYF. The CDR3, as DNA: TGCGCCAGCAGTGAGACTAGCGGGGGGGCTAGCACAGATACGCAGTATTTT.

V gene TRBV19 combines with J gene TRBJ2-1; weak D call: TRBD2 (5 bases). The CDR3 spans 20 residues. Germline CDR1 is LNHDA and CDR2 is SQIVND (reference sequence). V gave up 3 bases and J gave up 0 bases, with 24 bases separating them. Here the CDR3 reads CASSISREAAYTSSYNEQFF. CDR3 coding DNA: TGTGCCAGTAGTATTAGTCGGGAAGCGGCCTACACAAGCTCCTACAATGAGCAGTTCTTC.

The V call is TRBV3-1 (or the pseudogene TRBV3-2), the J call TRBJ1-5; D possibly corresponds to TRBD1 (5 bases). Germline CDR1 LGHDT, CDR2 YNNKEL (reference sequence). The CDR3 is made up of 14 amino acids. V was cut by 0 bases and J by 7 bases, with 10 bases left in between. The CDR3 DNA reads as TGTGCCAGCAGCCAAGATTTGGGGGGACAGCCCCAGCATTTT. Protein product: CASSQDLGGQPQHF.

The V call is TRBV6-5, the J call TRBJ1-3, with D unclear. The CDR3 sequence is 15 residues long. Germline V lookup: CDR1 MNHEY, CDR2 SVGAGI. Between the trimmed V and J ends, which lost 7 bases and 2 bases, there was a span of 15 bases. The CDR3 DNA reads as TGTGCCAGCACCGGGAGGGCTAGCACTGGAAACACCATATATTTT. Its translation is CASTGRASTGNTIYF.

The chain is built from TRBV28 and TRBJ2-7; TRBD1 matches at 9 bases. The CDR3 contains 16 residues. CDR1 is MDHEN and CDR2 is SYDVKM in the germline V gene. V trimming: 4 bases; J trimming: 3 bases; junction bases outside the gene matches: 10. The CDR3 nucleotides read TGTGCCAGCAGTTCCCGGACAGGGGCGTTAGGCTACGAGCAGTACTTC. Amino acid sequence: CASSSRTGALGYEQYF.

In this sample, this clone turned up once. In DNA form, the CDR3 reads TGTGCCAGCACTCCCTGGGGGGACAGGTATTACAATGAGCAGTTCTTC. Translated, it gives CASTPWGDRYYNEQFF. This chain links TRBV28 with TRBJ2-1, with 8 bases lining up with TRBD1. Per the germline V gene, CDR1 is MDHEN and CDR2 is SYDVKM. The CDR3 sequence is 16 residues long. V shed 7 bases, J shed 4 bases, and the junction held 12 bases outside the gene matches. Filled out from reference TRBV28 and TRBJ2-1, the complete variable domain reads DVKVTQSSRYLVKRTGEKVFLECVQDMDHENMFWYRQDPGLGLRLIYFSYDVKMKEKGDIPEGYSVSREKKERFSLILESASTNQTSMYLCASTPWGDRYYNEQFFGPGTRLTVL.

This chain uses TRBV10-1 with TRBJ2-7, with D possibly TRBD2 on 6 matching bases. CDR1 is WNHNN and CDR2 is SYGVQD in the germline V gene (reference sequence). The CDR3 sequence is 14 residues long. V was clipped by 3 bases and J by 2 bases, with 11 bases between them. CDR3 amino acids: CASSDKGLPYEQYF. The CDR3 region has the DNA TGCGCCAGCAGTGATAAGGGACTTCCCTACGAGCAGTACTTC.

Only one count was recorded for this clone. This rearrangement joins TRBV14 to TRBJ2-7; 7 bases are shared with TRBD2. The trim removed 6 bases at V and 0 bases at J, leaving 5 bases unmatched. CDR3 size: 14 residues. The V gene's germline CDR1 is SGHDN and CDR2 FVKESK. Here the CDR3 reads CASSPGTNSYEQYF. In DNA form, the CDR3 reads TGTGCCAGCAGTCCCGGGACTAACTCCTACGAGCAGTACTTC.

This sequence joins TRBV6-1 and TRBJ1-5; 8 bases are shared with TRBD1. Looked up from germline, CDR1 is MNHNS and CDR2 is SASEGT. The CDR3 is made up of 16 amino acids. V lost 0 bases and J lost 5; bases outside the gene matches: 6. The CDR3 DNA reads as TGTGCCAGCAGTGAAGCGACAGGGGTCCCTGATCAGCCCCAGCATTTT. Protein sequence: CASSEATGVPDQPQHF.

This chain uses TRBV30 with TRBJ2-7; maybe TRBD1 (5 bases). CDR1 is GTSNPN, CDR2 SVGIG, per germline (reference sequence). V lost 3 bases, J lost 2 bases, and 17 bases lay in between. The CDR3 runs to 15 residues. CDR3 sequence reads: CAWRSVSGLTYEQYF. For the CDR3, the DNA is TGTGCCTGGAGAAGCGTCTCAGGGCTAACCTACGAGCAGTACTTC. Variable domain in full (rest from reference TRBV30 and TRBJ2-7): SQTIHQWPATLVQPVGSPLSLECTVEGTSNPNLYWYRQAAGRGLQLLFYSVGIGQISSEVPQNLSASRPQDRQFILSSKKLLLSDSGFYLCAWRSVSGLTYEQYFGPGTRLTVT.

The chain is built from TRBV5-6 and TRBJ1-2; 8 nucleotides agree with TRBD1. CDR1 SGHDT and CDR2 YYEEEE come from the germline V gene. CDR3 length: 16 amino acids. V gave up 5 bases and J gave up 5 bases; unmatched junction bases: 14. The CDR3 DNA follows: TGTGCCAGCAGTTTTTATTCGGGACAGGATTATTATGGCTACACCTTC. This gives the protein CASSFYSGQDYYGYTF. Variable domain in full (rest from reference TRBV5-6 and TRBJ1-2): DAGVTQSPTHLIKTRGQQVTLRCSPKSGHDTVSWYQQALGQGPQFIFQYYEEEERQRGNFPDRFSGHQFPNYSSELNVNALLLGDSALYLCASSFYSGQDYYGYTFGSGTRLTVV.

The chain uses TRBV29-1 and TRBJ2-2; TRBD1 matches at 8 bases. Per germline, CDR1 SQVTM and CDR2 ANQGSEA. This CDR3 region has 14 residues. With 6 bases clipped from V and 4 bases from J, the junction kept 7 bases outside the gene matches. The CDR3 region has the DNA TGCAGCGTGGCCCCAGGGGGCGTCACCGGGGAGCTGTTTTTT. Translation: CSVAPGGVTGELFF.

J is TRBJ1-1 and V is TRBV5-1, with 9 positions matching TRBD1. V was pared by 4 bases and J by 0 bases, with 4 bases of the junction left unmatched. This CDR3 is 15 amino acids long. From germline, CDR1 is SGHRS and CDR2 YFSETQ. The CDR3 sequence is CASSGRTGVNTEAFF. In DNA form, the CDR3 reads TGCGCCAGCAGCGGCCGGACAGGGGTGAACACTGAAGCTTTCTTT.

The rearrangement uses TRBV2 and TRBJ2-3, with 8 bases matching TRBD2. Germline V CDR1 and CDR2: SNHLY, FYNNEI. The CDR3 consists of 13 residues. J lost 4 bases, V lost 6 bases, and 3 bases had no gene match. The CDR3 DNA reads as TGTGCCAGCAGAGAGACTAGCGCAGATACGCAGTATTTT. Protein product: CASRETSADTQYF.

This CDR3 reads CASSDYIRRYSNQPQHF. The CDR3 DNA follows: TGTGCCAGCAGTGACTACATTAGGAGATATAGCAATCAGCCCCAGCATTTT. The chain carries TRBV6-4 and TRBJ1-5; no definite D call. CDR1 MRHNA and CDR2 SNTAGT come from the germline V gene. V was cut by 1 base and J by 0 bases, with 13 bases left in between. There are 17 residues in the CDR3.

This chain connects TRBV20-1 to TRBJ1-1, with D uncertain. This CDR3 is built from 10 residues. Trimming took off 8 bases at V and 6 bases at J, with 10 bases between the two ends. Germline assignment: CDR1 DFQATT and CDR2 SNEGSKA (reference sequence). CDR3 DNA sequence: TGCAGTCCCCCCCCTCCTGAAGCTTTCTTT. Residues: CSPPPPEAFF.

The count of this clone is one. The V and J genes are TRBV4-1 and TRBJ2-5; 9 bases are a match to TRBD2. Trimming at V came to 3 bases and at J to 6 bases, leaving 14 bases not matched to a gene. The CDR3 has 17 residues. Germline V gene lookup returns CDR1 MGHRA and CDR2 YSYEKL. CDR3 DNA sequence: TGCGCCAGCAGCCAGTGGTTCCTAGCGGGGCCGCAGAAGACCCAGTACTTC. Translating it yields CASSQWFLAGPQKTQYF.

The V gene is TRBV6-5, the J gene TRBJ1-6; weak D call: TRBD1 (6 bases). CDR1 is MNHEY, CDR2 SVGAGI, per germline. The CDR3 consists of 15 residues. Trimming shortened V by 5 bases and J by 6 bases, and 14 bases separated the two germline ends. The CDR3: CASSLLTGTNSPLHF. The CDR3 DNA sequence: TGTGCCAGCAGTCTTCTTACAGGGACTAATTCACCCCTCCACTTT.

The genes are TRBV11-2 and TRBJ1-1; D unclear. Trimming cost V 1 base and J 5 bases, with 14 bases left between them. The length of the CDR3 is 15 residues. From germline, CDR1 is SGHAT and CDR2 FQNNGV. CDR3 DNA: TGTGCCAGCAGCTTAGTCCGGCTCGGCGGAACTGAAGCTTTCTTT. Its translation: CASSLVRLGGTEAFF.

Here the CDR3 reads CASSSVSNEKLFF. CDR3 nucleotides: TGTGCCAGCAGTTCCGTCTCTAATGAAAAACTGTTTTTT. This chain uses TRBV12-3 or TRBV12-4 with TRBJ1-4, with no clear D. CDR3 size: 13 residues. V was trimmed by 4 bases and J by 3 bases, leaving 6 bases between them.

This rearrangement joins TRBV5-1 to TRBJ2-5, with 11 bases that match TRBD1. Germline V gene lookup returns CDR1 SGHRS and CDR2 YFSETQ. The CDR3 runs to 14 residues. Unmatched junction bases numbered 2, after V lost 4 bases and J lost 3 bases. The CDR3 loop reads CASSGTGGKETQYF. The CDR3, as DNA: TGCGCCAGCAGCGGGACAGGGGGAAAAGAGACCCAGTACTTC.